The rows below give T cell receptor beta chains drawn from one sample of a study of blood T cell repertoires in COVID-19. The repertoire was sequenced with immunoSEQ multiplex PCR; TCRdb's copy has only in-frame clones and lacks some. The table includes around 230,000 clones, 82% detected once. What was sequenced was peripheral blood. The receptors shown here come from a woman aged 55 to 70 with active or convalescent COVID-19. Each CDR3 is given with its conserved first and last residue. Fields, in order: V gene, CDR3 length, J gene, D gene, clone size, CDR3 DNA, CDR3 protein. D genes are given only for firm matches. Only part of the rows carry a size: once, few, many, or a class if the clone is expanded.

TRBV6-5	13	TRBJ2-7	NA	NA	TGTGCCAGCAGGGTTGGACGGGACTACGAGCAGTACTTC	CASRVGRDYEQYF
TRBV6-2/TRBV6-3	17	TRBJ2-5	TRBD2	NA	TGTGCCAGCAGCTCCGGCGGACTAGCGGGGAACCAAGAGACCCAGTACTTC	CASSSGGLAGNQETQYF
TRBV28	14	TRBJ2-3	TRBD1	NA	TGTGCCAGCAGGGGACAGGGAAGGACAGATACGCAGTATTTT	CASRGQGRTDTQYF
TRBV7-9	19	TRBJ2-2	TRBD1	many	TGTGCCAGCAGCCGCCGGTGGGAAACGGGACAGGGGGACACCGGGGAGCTGTTTTTT	CASSRRWETGQGDTGELFF
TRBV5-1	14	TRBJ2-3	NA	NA	TGCGCCAGCAGCTTGGCAGCGGGCACAGATACGCAGTATTTT	CASSLAAGTDTQYF
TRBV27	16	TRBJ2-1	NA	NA	TGTGCCAGCAGTTTATCTTGGCGACAGTCCTACAATGAGCAGTTCTTC	CASSLSWRQSYNEQFF
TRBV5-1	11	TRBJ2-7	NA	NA	TGCGCCAGCAGCTCCGTCTACGAGCAGTACTTC	CASSSVYEQYF
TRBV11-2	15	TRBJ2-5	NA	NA	TGTGCCAGCAGCTTAAGCAACGAGGGTCTAAAGACCCAGTACTTC	CASSLSNEGLKTQYF
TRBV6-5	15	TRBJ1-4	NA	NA	TGTGCCAGCAGGGGCATGGGACTCCTTTCGGAAAAACTGTTTTTT	CASRGMGLLSEKLFF
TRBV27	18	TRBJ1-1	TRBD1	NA	TGTGCCAGCAGTTTATGGACAGGGGGCGCTGGTTTCGACACTGAAGCTTTCTTT	CASSLWTGGAGFDTEAFF
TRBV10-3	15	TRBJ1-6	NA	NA	TGTGCCATCAGTGAGCGGCCAGGGGAGGGATCACCCCTCCACTTT	CAISERPGEGSPLHF
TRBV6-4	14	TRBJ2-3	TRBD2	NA	TGTGCCAGCAGTGAGGCCCGGACTAGCCCTACGCAGTATTTT	CASSEARTSPTQYF
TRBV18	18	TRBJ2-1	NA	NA	TGTGCCAGCTCACCCCAATCCCGCGGAGGCTTCACCTACAATGAGCAGTTCTTC	CASSPQSRGGFTYNEQFF
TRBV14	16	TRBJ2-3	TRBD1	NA	TGTGCCAGCAGCCATTACTTGGGACAGAGGGCAGATACGCAGTATTTT	CASSHYLGQRADTQYF
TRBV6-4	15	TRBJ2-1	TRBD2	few	TGTGCCAGCAGTGACTCGTTCAGCGGGGGGGCCGGGCTGTTCTTC	CASSDSFSGGAGLFF
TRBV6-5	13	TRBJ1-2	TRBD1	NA	TGTGCCAGCAGACCAACAGGGGTCTATGGCTACACCTTC	CASRPTGVYGYTF
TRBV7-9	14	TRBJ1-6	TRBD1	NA	TGTGCCAGCAGCAACGGACAGGGTAATTCACCCCTCCACTTT	CASSNGQGNSPLHF
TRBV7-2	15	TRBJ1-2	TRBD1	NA	TGTGCCAGCAGCTCGTGGGGACAGGGGGCGCAAGGCTACACCTTC	CASSSWGQGAQGYTF